Here is one T cell receptor (beta chain) with its context. The data originate from a study of T cell changes during pregnancy in multiple sclerosis. Sequenced by immunoSEQ multiplex PCR; TCRdb stores in-frame clones only, minus some. The profile covers approximately 100,000 clones, with around 93% appearing a single time and roughly 4% taken by the ten largest. V lost 5 bases to trimming and J lost 6 bases; unmatched junction nucleotides: 10. The CDR3 is 15 residues long. Germline lookup yields CDR1 SGHTA and CDR2 FQGTGA. The sample was peripheral blood, taken in the first trimester of pregnancy. The chain uses TRBV7-3 and TRBJ2-3; TRBD2 agrees at 8 bases. The sequence was obtained from a female donor with multiple sclerosis, enrolled in a pregnancy study. In DNA form, the CDR3 reads TGTGCCAGCAGCACCCGCGGGGGGCCAGCCGATACGCAGTATTTT. Residues: CASSTRGGPADTQYF. Filled out from reference TRBV7-3 and TRBJ2-3, the complete variable domain reads GAGVSQTPSNKVTEKGKYVELRCDPISGHTALYWYRQSLGQGPEFLIYFQGTGAADDSGLPNDRFFAVRPEGSVSTLKIQRTERGDSAVYLCASSTRGGPADTQYFGPGTRLTVL.